Sequencing of this T cell receptor (beta chain) was carried out in a study of CD39 and CD103 CD8 tumor-infiltrating T cells. Patients were not receiving therapy at sample collection. Sorted memory CD8 cells were CD8+CD4-CD45RA-, regardless of CCR7. CDR3 length: 14 amino acids. Trimming cost V 4 bases and J 2 bases, with 12 bases left between them. The germline V gene encodes CDR1 SEHNR and CDR2 FQNEAQ (reference sequence). With respect to this clone: Its antigen is currently unknown.

Using immunoSEQ multiplex PCR, the repertoire was profiled, and TCRdb retains in-frame clones only, with some absent. The data contain about 15,000 clones, about nine tenths of them singletons. General study points: DP TIL clonotypes were rarely found in blood or uninvolved lymph node. DP CD8 TILs seemed more oligoclonal than DN, SP and blood memory CD8.

Sequencing was performed on CD8+ T cells sorted from blood. The subset: total memory CD8 T cells (CD45RA-CCR7+/-) from blood or uninvolved lymph node. This TCR derives from a human donor with head and neck squamous cell carcinoma. This chain links TRBV7-9 with TRBJ2-7, with D tentatively TRBD2 (6 bases). The CDR3 sequence is CASSSGLEPYEQYF. The CDR3 coding sequence is TGTGCCAGCAGCTCGGGACTTGAGCCCTACGAGCAGTACTTC. Full variable domain (outside the CDR3, taken from reference TRBV7-9 and TRBJ2-7): DTGVSQNPRHKITKRGQNVTFRCDPISEHNRLYWYRQTLGQGPEFLTYFQNEAQLEKSRLLSDRFSAERPKGSFSTLEIQRTEQGDSAMYLCASSSGLEPYEQYFGPGTRLTVT.